The source of this T cell receptor (beta chain) is a study of shared clonotypes between healthy human individuals. Study context: Donors, aged 18 to 49, were a couple of women and three men.

As defined, naive CD8 cells were CD45RO-negative and positively selected for CCR7, with terminally differentiated effector memory CD45RA+ cells excluded. TCRdb keeps only in-frame clones here, not all; method: immunoSEQ multiplex PCR. The table includes about 2 million clones, roughly 94% detected once. The germline gives CDR1 SGHTA, CDR2 FQGNSA. Trimming removed 3 bases from V and 8 bases from J; junction bases left unmatched: 8. The CDR3 runs 15 residues. The sequencing sample was made of naive CD8+ T cells sorted from blood. The sequence was obtained from a man younger than 30 in good health. The chain carries TRBV7-2 and TRBJ2-1, with 9 bases identical to TRBD2. The CDR3 is CASSFSPAGGDEQFF. The CDR3 coding sequence is TGTGCCAGCAGCTTCTCCCCAGCGGGGGGCGATGAGCAGTTCTTC.